This TCR beta chain was captured by sequencing in a study of OX40 agonist ivuxolimab in advanced cancers. Clones were sequenced by immunoSEQ multiplex PCR, and TCRdb holds only the in-frame ones, with some missing. The sample contains roughly 75,000 clones, around 88% of which appear only once. The cohort excluded patients with autoimmune disease history or systemic immunosuppression. Trimming removed 1 base from V and 3 bases from J; junction bases left unmatched: 6. Germline values: CDR1 SEHNR, CDR2 FQNEAQ (reference sequence). The CDR3 spans 16 residues. This receptor was taken from an adult with an advanced solid tumor such as melanoma, head and neck, liver or kidney cancer. The rearrangement joins TRBV7-9 to TRBJ2-5; 9 bases agree with TRBD2. The specimen was CD4+ or CD8+ T cells sorted from blood, collected in a trial of the OX40 agonist ivuxolimab. The CDR3 nucleotides read TGTGCCAGCAGCTTAGGATTTAGCGGGAGAGAAGAGACCCAGTACTTC. Its protein is CASSLGFSGREETQYF.